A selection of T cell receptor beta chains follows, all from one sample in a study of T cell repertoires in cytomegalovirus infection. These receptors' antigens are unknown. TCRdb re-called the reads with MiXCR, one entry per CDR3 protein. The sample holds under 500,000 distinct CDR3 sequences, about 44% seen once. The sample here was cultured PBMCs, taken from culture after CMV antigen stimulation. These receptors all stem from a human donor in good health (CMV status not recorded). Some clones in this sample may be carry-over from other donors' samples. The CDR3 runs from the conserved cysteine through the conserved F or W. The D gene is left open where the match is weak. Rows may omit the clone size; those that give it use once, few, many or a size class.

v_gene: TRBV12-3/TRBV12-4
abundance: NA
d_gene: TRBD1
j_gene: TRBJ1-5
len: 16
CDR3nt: TGTGCCAGCAGTTTAGGGACAGGGGCGGGCAATCAGCCCCAGCATTTT
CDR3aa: CASSLGTGAGNQPQHF

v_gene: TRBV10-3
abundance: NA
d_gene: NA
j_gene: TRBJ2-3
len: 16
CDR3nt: TGTGCCATCAGGGGAGCCAGCGGGTCTAGCACAGATACGCAGTATTTT
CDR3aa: CAIRGASGSSTDTQYF

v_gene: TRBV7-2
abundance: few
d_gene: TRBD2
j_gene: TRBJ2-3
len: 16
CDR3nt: TGTGCCAGCAGCTTAGGTGCTAGCGGGGGGCTAGATACGCAGTATTTT
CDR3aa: CASSLGASGGLDTQYF

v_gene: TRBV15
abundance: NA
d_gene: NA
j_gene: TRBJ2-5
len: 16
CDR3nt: TGTGCCACCAGCAGAAAGTTGCCCTTATCGAGAGAGACCCAGTACTTC
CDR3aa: CATSRKLPLSRETQYF

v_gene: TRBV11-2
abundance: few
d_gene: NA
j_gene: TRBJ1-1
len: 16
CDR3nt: TGTGCCAGCAGCTTAGCCCGGACAGCTCGAGTCACTGAAGCTTTCTTT
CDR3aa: CASSLARTARVTEAFF

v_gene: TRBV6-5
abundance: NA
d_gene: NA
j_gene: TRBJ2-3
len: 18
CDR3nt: TGTGCCAGCAGTTACTCGATCTCAACAGGAGTAGGAACAGATACGCAGTATTTT
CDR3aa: CASSYSISTGVGTDTQYF

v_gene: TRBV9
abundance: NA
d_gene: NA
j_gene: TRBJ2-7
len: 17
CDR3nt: TGTGCCAGCAGCGTAGCCCCTACCTTAAGCGGCTCCTACGAGCAGTACTTC
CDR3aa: CASSVAPTLSGSYEQYF

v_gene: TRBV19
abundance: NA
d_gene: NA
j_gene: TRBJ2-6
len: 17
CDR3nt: TGTGCCAGTAGAGAAGGTCTAGGTGGATCTGGGGCCAACGTCCTGACTTTC
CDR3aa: CASREGLGGSGANVLTF

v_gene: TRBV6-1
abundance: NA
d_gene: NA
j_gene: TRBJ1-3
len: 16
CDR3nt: TGTGCCAGCAGTACCCGACAGGTCAGCTCTGGAAACACCATATATTTT
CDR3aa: CASSTRQVSSGNTIYF

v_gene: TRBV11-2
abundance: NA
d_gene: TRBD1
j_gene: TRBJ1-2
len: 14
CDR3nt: TGTGCCAGCAGCCCTGGGACAGGCGCATGGGGCTACACCTTC
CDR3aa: CASSPGTGAWGYTF

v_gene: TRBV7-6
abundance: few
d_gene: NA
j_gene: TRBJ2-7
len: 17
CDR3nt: TGTGCCAGCAGCCGGGGGTCTCTATTCCAGAGCTCCTACGAGCAGTACTTC
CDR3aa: CASSRGSLFQSSYEQYF

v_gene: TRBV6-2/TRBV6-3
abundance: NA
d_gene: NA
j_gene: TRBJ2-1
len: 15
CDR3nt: TGTGCCAGCAGCCCAATGGGGCCGGGTTTCAATGAGCAGTTCTTC
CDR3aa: CASSPMGPGFNEQFF

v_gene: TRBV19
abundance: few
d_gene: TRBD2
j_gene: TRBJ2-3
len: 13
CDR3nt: TGTGCCAGCAGAACTAGCGGCACAGATACGCAGTATTTT
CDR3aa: CASRTSGTDTQYF

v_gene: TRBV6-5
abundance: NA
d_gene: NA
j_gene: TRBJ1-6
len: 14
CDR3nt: TGTGCCAGCAGTTTACTCAGGGGAGGTTCACCCCTCCACTTT
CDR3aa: CASSLLRGGSPLHF

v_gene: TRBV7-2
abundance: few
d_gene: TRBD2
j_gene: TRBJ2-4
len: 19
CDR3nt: TGTGCCAGCAGCTTAGAGGCAGCGGGGGCTCTTGTAGCCAAAAACATTCAGTACTTC
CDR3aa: CASSLEAAGALVAKNIQYF

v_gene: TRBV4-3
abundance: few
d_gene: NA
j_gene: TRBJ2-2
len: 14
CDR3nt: TGCGCCAGCAGCCAAGTCAGCGACACCGGGGAGCTGTTTTTT
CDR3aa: CASSQVSDTGELFF

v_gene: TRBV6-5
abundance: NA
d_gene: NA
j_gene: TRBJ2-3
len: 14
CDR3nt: TGTGCCAGCAGTTACTCTCTAGGTGGAGATACGCAGTATTTT
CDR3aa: CASSYSLGGDTQYF

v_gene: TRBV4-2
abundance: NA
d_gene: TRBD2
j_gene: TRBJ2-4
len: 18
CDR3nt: TGTGCCAGCAGCCAAGGGGGGGCCGGGACTAGCGACCAAAACATTCAGTACTTC
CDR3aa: CASSQGGAGTSDQNIQYF

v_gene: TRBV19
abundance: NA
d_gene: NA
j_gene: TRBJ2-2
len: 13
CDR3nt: TGTGCCAGTAGTATAGATCGCCCCGGGGAGCTGTTTTTT
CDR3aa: CASSIDRPGELFF

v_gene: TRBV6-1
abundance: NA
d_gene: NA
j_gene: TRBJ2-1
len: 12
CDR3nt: TGTGCCAGTGAATCCAGGTACAATGAGCAGTTCTTC
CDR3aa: CASESRYNEQFF

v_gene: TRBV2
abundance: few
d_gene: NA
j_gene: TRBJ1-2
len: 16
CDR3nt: TGTGCCAGCAGTGAGAACTCACCCGGGAGTAACTATGGCTACACCTTC
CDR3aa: CASSENSPGSNYGYTF

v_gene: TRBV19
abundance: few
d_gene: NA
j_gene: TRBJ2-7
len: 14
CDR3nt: TGTGCCAGTAAAACTGGAGGGGAAGCCTACGAGCAGTACTTC
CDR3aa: CASKTGGEAYEQYF

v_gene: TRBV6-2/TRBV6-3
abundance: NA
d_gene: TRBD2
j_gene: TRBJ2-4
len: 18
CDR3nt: TGTGCCAGCAGTTACGTCCTAGCGGGGGCCCTAGCCAAAAACATTCAGTACTTC
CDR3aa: CASSYVLAGALAKNIQYF

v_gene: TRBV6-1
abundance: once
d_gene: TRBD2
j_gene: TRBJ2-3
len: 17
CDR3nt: TGTGCCAGCAGTGAAGTAGGTCTAGCGGGCCGCACAGATACGCAGTATTTT
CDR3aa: CASSEVGLAGRTDTQYF

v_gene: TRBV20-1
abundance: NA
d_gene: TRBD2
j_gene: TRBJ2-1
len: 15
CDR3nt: TGCAGTGCTTCAGGGCCTAGCGGGCCCCTCAATGAGCAGTTCTTC
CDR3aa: CSASGPSGPLNEQFF

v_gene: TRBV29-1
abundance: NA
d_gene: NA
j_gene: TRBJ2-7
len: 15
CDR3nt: TGCAGCGTCCTAAAGCTAGGCGGGCGAACCTACGAGCAGTACTTC
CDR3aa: CSVLKLGGRTYEQYF

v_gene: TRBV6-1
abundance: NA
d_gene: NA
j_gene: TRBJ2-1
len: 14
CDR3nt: TGTGCCAGCAGTCCACCATCCAAGAACAATGAGCAGTTCTTC
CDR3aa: CASSPPSKNNEQFF

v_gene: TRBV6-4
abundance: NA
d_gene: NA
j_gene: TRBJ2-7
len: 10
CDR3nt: TGTGCCAGCCCTGAGAACGAGCAGTACTTC
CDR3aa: CASPENEQYF